The rows below give T cell receptor beta chains drawn from one sample of a study of vaccination and CD4 T cells after COVID-19. Their target antigens are unknown. Each CDR3 protein gets one entry after TCRdb re-called the PCR reads with MiXCR. The sample lists some 16,000 distinct CDR3 sequences; approximately 53% were seen once. The source material was CD4+ T cells from blood, cultured in vitro. These TCRs come from a human donor who had recovered from COVID-19. Each CDR3 is given with its conserved first and last residue. A D gene is named only where the DNA matches it firmly. Where a row states a size, it is once, few, many or the class of an expanded clone; other rows omit it.

TRBV7-8	NA	NA	TRBJ2-7	CASSSASGSLVEQYF	TGTGCCAGCAGTAGCGCGTCAGGGTCGTTGGTCGAGCAGTACTTC
TRBV12-3/TRBV12-4	NA	TRBD1	TRBJ2-7	CASSFRDRVYEQYF	TGTGCCAGCAGTTTCCGGGACAGGGTCTACGAGCAGTACTTC
TRBV6-4	NA	TRBD2	TRBJ2-7	CASSEYIAGKLGGRAFEQYF	TGTGCCAGCAGTGAGTATATTGCCGGGAAACTGGGAGGGAGGGCCTTCGAGCAGTACTTC
TRBV11-3	NA	NA	TRBJ1-6	CASSLRQDSPNSPLHF	TGTGCCAGCAGCTTACGACAGGACAGTCCGAATTCACCCCTCCACTTT
TRBV15	NA	TRBD2	TRBJ2-1	CATSITGVGRENEQFF	TGTGCCACCAGCATCACTGGAGTGGGGCGGGAGAATGAGCAGTTCTTC
TRBV7-2	few	TRBD1	TRBJ1-2	CASSPGTGGPYGYTF	TGTGCCAGCAGCCCAGGGACAGGGGGCCCCTATGGCTACACCTTC
TRBV2	NA	NA	TRBJ2-1	CASSGGGHSNEQFF	TGTGCCAGCAGTGGAGGAGGTCACAGCAATGAGCAGTTCTTC
TRBV9	NA	NA	TRBJ1-2	CASSVQGLGYGYTF	TGTGCCAGCAGCGTACAGGGGCTCGGCTATGGCTACACCTTC
TRBV6-1	once	NA	TRBJ2-3	CASIMWDTQYF	TGTGCCAGCATAATGTGGGATACGCAGTATTTT
TRBV10-3	NA	TRBD1	TRBJ2-1	CAISGPGQGLNEQFF	TGTGCCATCAGTGGCCCGGGACAGGGTCTCAATGAGCAGTTCTTC
TRBV2	NA	TRBD2	TRBJ2-5	CASTPGLVQETQYF	TGTGCCAGCACTCCGGGACTAGTCCAAGAGACCCAGTACTTC
TRBV12-3/TRBV12-4	NA	NA	TRBJ1-1	CASSFPGRDTEAFF	TGTGCCAGCAGTTTCCCAGGCCGGGACACTGAAGCTTTCTTT
TRBV4-1	NA	NA	TRBJ2-4	CASSLQEGGMGNIQYF	TGCGCCAGCAGCCTCCAAGAGGGGGGCATGGGAAACATTCAGTACTTC
TRBV15	NA	TRBD1	TRBJ2-7	CATSRDWGTGDHEQYF	TGTGCCACCAGCAGAGATTGGGGGACAGGGGACCACGAGCAGTACTTC